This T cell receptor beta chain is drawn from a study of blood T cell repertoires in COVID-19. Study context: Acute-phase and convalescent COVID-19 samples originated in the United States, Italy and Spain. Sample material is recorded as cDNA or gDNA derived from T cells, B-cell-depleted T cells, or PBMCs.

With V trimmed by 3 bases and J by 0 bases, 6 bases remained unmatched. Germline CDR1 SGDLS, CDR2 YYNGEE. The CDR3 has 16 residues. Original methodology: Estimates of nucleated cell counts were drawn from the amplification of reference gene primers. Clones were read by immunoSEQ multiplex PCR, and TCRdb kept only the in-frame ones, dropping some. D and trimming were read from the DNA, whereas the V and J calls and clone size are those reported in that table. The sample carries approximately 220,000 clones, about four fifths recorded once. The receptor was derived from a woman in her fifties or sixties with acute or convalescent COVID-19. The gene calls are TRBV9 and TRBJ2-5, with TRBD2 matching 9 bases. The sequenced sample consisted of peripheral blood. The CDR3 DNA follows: TGTGCCAGCAGCGCCGGTAGCGGGGGTCACCAAGAGACCCAGTACTTC. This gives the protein CASSAGSGGHQETQYF.